The 5 T cell receptor beta chains presented below share a single source sample, sequenced in a study of brain T cells in children with intractable seizures. Repertoires were generated with immunoSEQ multiplex PCR, while TCRdb's copy carries only in-frame clones and drops some. The sample records about 340,000 clones, over 90% being singletons. Time point of the sample: blood from clinic visit 5 months post-surgery; TSC patient then seizure free. Sequenced material: peripheral blood, taken approximately 5 months after surgery. Source of these receptors: a boy in the first two years of life with tuberous sclerosis and intractable seizures.

The rearrangement uses TRBV7-8 and TRBJ1-4; D ambiguous. Germline values: CDR1 SGHVS, CDR2 FQNEAQ. Trimming pared 5 bases from V and 1 base from J, leaving 11 bases between. The CDR3 contains 15 residues. Written as DNA, the CDR3 is TGTGCCAGCAGCCTAGAGGGCGGAACTAATGAAAAACTGTTTTTT. As protein: CASSLEGGTNEKLFF.

V is TRBV27 and J is TRBJ1-1; 11 bases line up with TRBD1. Germline V gene data show CDR1 as MNHEY and CDR2 as SMNVEV (reference sequence). The CDR3 is 18 amino acids. V lost 5 bases, J lost 5 bases, and 16 bases stayed unmatched. Here the CDR3 DNA reads TGTGCCAGCAGTCCTTGGACAGGGGGCGACCTGTTGATGACTGAAGCTTTCTTT. Protein sequence: CASSPWTGGDLLMTEAFF.

The chain joins TRBV5-1 to TRBJ1-2; perhaps TRBD1 as D (5 bases). Per the germline V gene, CDR1 is SGHRS and CDR2 is YFSETQ. The ends were cut back, 0 bases at V and 5 bases at J, with 20 bases in the middle. The CDR3 has 17 amino acids. The CDR3 loop reads CASSLDPAGVGRYGYTF. As DNA, the CDR3 is TGCGCCAGCAGCTTGGATCCGGCGGGCGTGGGGCGATATGGCTACACCTTC.

The V gene is TRBV5-1, the J gene TRBJ1-1, with D possibly TRBD1 on 5 matching bases. The CDR3 contains 13 residues. The V gene lost 0 bases and the J gene lost 4 bases, with 7 bases spanning the gap. Germline V lookup: CDR1 SGHRS, CDR2 YFSETQ. Here the CDR3 DNA reads TGCGCCAGCAGCTTGGCCGGGACCACTGAAGCTTTCTTT. Translation gives CASSLAGTTEAFF.

This chain links TRBV7-9 with TRBJ1-1; no reliable D call. Germline lookup yields CDR1 SEHNR and CDR2 FQNEAQ (reference sequence). Between the trimmed V and J ends, which lost 5 bases and 5 bases, there was a span of 15 bases. The CDR3 runs 14 residues. The CDR3 loop is CASSPPGSLTEAFF. The CDR3 DNA follows: TGTGCCAGCAGCCCCCCGGGAAGCCTAACTGAAGCTTTCTTT.